The present entry profiles one T cell receptor beta chain with its context. This sample was taken from a study of blood T cell repertoires in COVID-19. Study summary: Collection of acute and convalescent COVID-19 samples took place in the United States, Italy and Spain. PBMCs, B-cell-depleted T cells, or T cells provided the cDNA or gDNA that made up the material.

Original processing notes: The assay estimated nucleated cells by amplifying reference gene primers. Using immunoSEQ multiplex PCR, the repertoire was profiled, and TCRdb retains in-frame clones only, with some absent. V and J calls and clone size are given by that table; D and trimming were obtained from the DNA. The repertoire includes under 90,000 clones, approximately 80% of them detected once, and around 41% sits in the top ten. In germline, CDR1 is MNHNS, CDR2 SASEGT. The CDR3 has 16 amino acids. V was cut by 3 bases and J by 5 bases, with 19 bases left in between. The chain is built from TRBV6-1 and TRBJ2-5; possible D gene TRBD2, 5 bases. The sequence was collected from a man older than 75 with acute or convalescent COVID-19. Sequencing input: peripheral blood. CDR3 DNA sequence: TGTGCCAGCAGTGAGCGGAGCCGACTGGGAGTGGAGACCCAGTACTTC. Its translation: CASSERSRLGVETQYF.